This T cell receptor (beta chain) was captured by sequencing in a study of human T cells and chemical hapten exposure. Study context: For sensitization, 2% DPC was applied to an approximately 2 cm by approximately 2 cm patch of upper inner arm skin. The patient population, which was mostly female, had alopecia areata, totalis or universalis.

Time point in this sample: pre-sensitization, week 0. The sample's treatment: therapeutic diphenylcyclopropenone sensitization with weekly scalp DPC. This clonotype was seen at least ten times. Its antigen is currently unknown. Authors' analysis steps: With a range of 23,224 to 690,600, the median per sample was roughly 97,000 TCRs. TCRdb reprocessed the RACE reads via MiXCR and lists one record per CDR3 protein. TCRdb's processing, not the authors' own work, is the source of the V and J calls. The data contain about 80,000 distinct CDR3 sequences, less than 15% of them singletons. Study-wide results and limits: The number of TCRs above 1 in 1000 frequency did not change after DPC sensitization.

This clonotype originated in a woman between 45 and 65 years old with alopecia areata. Some clones in this sample may be carry-over from other donors' samples. The source material was whole blood, sampled in connection with sensitization to the hapten diphenylcyclopropenone (DPC).

CDR3 nucleotide sequence: TGTGCCAGCAGTTACTCGACGTCGTTGGGGACCAGGAGCTATGGCTACACCTTC. As protein: CASSYSTSLGTRSYGYTF. J is TRBJ1-2 and V is TRBV6-5; D perhaps matches TRBD1 (5 bases). Germline-derived CDR1 and CDR2 are MNHEY and SVGAGI. V gave up 0 bases and J gave up 4 bases, with 21 bases separating them. The CDR3 runs to 18 residues.